These 20 T cell receptor beta chains share one sample of origin, sequenced in a study of lymphopenia after photon versus proton radiotherapy (dated by TCRdb to between 2018 and 2020). Preparation of the library involved the immunoSEQ multiplex PCR assay. This is the immuneACCESS table as TCRdb keeps it, with only in-frame sequences that have V and J called. A part of the clones is gone; compared with another copy, unresolved V genes explain less than half, and the rest is unexplained. Recorded for this sample are tens of thousands of clones; around 83% of them occurred a single time. The ten largest clonotypes hold 25% to 35% of the sample. This specimen consisted of peripheral blood, obtained from a patient treated with photon-based radiotherapy. The source of these receptors is a man aged 50-59 years with gastric cancer.

The chain recombines TRBV28 with TRBJ2-5; 8 bases agree with TRBD2. The last part of the DNA fits TRBJ2-7 better; the J call may be wrong. The CDR3 spans 15 residues. From germline, CDR1 is MDHEN and CDR2 SYDVKM. CDR3 sequence: CASSNLGLAGYEQYF. The CDR3 region has the DNA TGTGCCAGCAGTAACTTAGGGCTAGCGGGCTACGAGCAGTACTTC.

The V gene is TRBV7-9, the J gene TRBJ2-1; TRBD2 agrees at 13 bases. Germline CDR1 is SEHNR and CDR2 is FQNEAQ (reference sequence). V lost 3 bases to trimming and J lost 5 bases; unmatched junction nucleotides: 1. This CDR3 comprises 15 residues. The CDR3 nucleotides are TGTGCCAGCAGCTTGACTAGCGGGAGGAACAATGAGCAGTTCTTC. Translation: CASSLTSGRNNEQFF.

This clone was seen more than once but under ten times. This sequence joins TRBV18 and TRBJ2-1; a possible D gene is TRBD2 (6 bases). Looked up from germline, CDR1 is KGHSH and CDR2 is LQKENI. V was clipped by 6 bases and J by 8 bases, with 17 bases between them. The CDR3 has 14 amino acids. CDR3 in DNA: TGTGCCAGCTCCCGGGACTCGCCGGAGGATGAGCAGTTCTTC. This translates into CASSRDSPEDEQFF.

The chain has TRBV10-3 and TRBJ1-5, with 8 positions matching TRBD1. Per the germline V gene, CDR1 is ENHRY and CDR2 is SYGVKD. The CDR3 has 14 residues. Trimming removed 3 bases from V and 7 bases from J; junction bases left unmatched: 5. CDR3 region: CAISEGTGGQPQHF. The DNA for the CDR3 is TGTGCCATCAGTGAAGGAACAGGGGGGCAGCCCCAGCATTTT.

The chain is built from TRBV5-4 and TRBJ2-3; 10 positions agree with TRBD2. The ends lost 0 bases at V and 0 bases at J; junction bases unmatched: 10. The length of the CDR3 is 19 residues. Germline V lookup: CDR1 SGHNT, CDR2 YYREEE (reference sequence). CDR3 coding DNA: TGTGCCAGCAGCTTGGGTCCTGGACTAGCGGCCCAAAGCACAGATACGCAGTATTTT. The encoded protein is CASSLGPGLAAQSTDTQYF.

This rearrangement joins TRBV11-2 to TRBJ1-4; 8 bases are shared with TRBD1. V shed 5 bases, J shed 7 bases, and the junction held 9 bases outside the gene matches. Germline values: CDR1 SGHAT, CDR2 FQNNGV. CDR3 length: 15 amino acids. Here the CDR3 reads CASSPSRGRGEKLFF. The CDR3 nucleotides read TGTGCCAGCAGCCCGAGCAGGGGGCGAGGTGAAAAACTGTTTTTT.

The chain joins TRBV30 to TRBJ2-1; 10 nucleotides align to TRBD2. CDR3 length equals 14 residues. Germline V gene lookup returns CDR1 GTSNPN and CDR2 SVGIG (reference sequence). The junction had 2 bases not matched to a gene; V was cut back by 0 bases and J by 6 bases. This chain's CDR3 is CAWSVLAGFNEQFF. The CDR3 nucleotides are TGTGCCTGGAGTGTACTAGCGGGGTTCAATGAGCAGTTCTTC.

The V call is TRBV15, the J call TRBJ1-2; 7 nucleotides agree with TRBD1. Trimming cost V 6 bases and J 4 bases; bases outside gene matches: 11. This CDR3 comprises 15 residues. The V gene's germline CDR1 is LNHNV and CDR2 YYDKDF (reference sequence). CDR3 loop: CATRGQPRGPYGYTF. The DNA for the CDR3 is TGTGCCACCAGGGGACAGCCCCGGGGGCCCTATGGCTACACCTTC.

J is TRBJ2-2 and V is TRBV4-1, with D perhaps TRBD1 or TRBD2 (5 bases each). CDR3 length equals 15 residues. CDR1 and CDR2 (germline): MGHRA, YSYEKL. Trimming stripped 3 bases from V and 7 bases from J, with 15 bases between. The DNA of the CDR3 is TGCGCCAGCAGCCAGGGACGGGTAAGCGGCGGGGAGCTGTTTTTT. As protein: CASSQGRVSGGELFF.

The rearrangement uses TRBV2 and TRBJ1-5, with D unresolved. Germline values: CDR1 SNHLY, CDR2 FYNNEI. Trimming pared 3 bases from V and 2 bases from J, leaving 14 bases between. There are 16 residues in the CDR3. The CDR3 is CASSDTLEKGNQPQHF. CDR3 DNA: TGTGCCAGCAGTGACACCTTAGAAAAGGGCAATCAGCCCCAGCATTTT.

The chain couples TRBV11-2 to TRBJ2-1; 14 bases align to TRBD2. Germline loops: CDR1 SGHAT, CDR2 FQNNGV. CDR3 length: 19 residues. The trim removed 0 bases at V and 7 bases at J, leaving 11 bases unmatched. The CDR3 is CASSLDSRLAGGPKNEQFF. The CDR3 DNA follows: TGTGCCAGCAGCTTAGATAGCCGACTAGCGGGAGGGCCTAAAAATGAGCAGTTCTTC.

The V gene is TRBV19, the J gene TRBJ2-4; tentatively, D is TRBD1 (7 bases). The germline CDR1 and CDR2 sequences are LNHDA and SQIVND (reference sequence). Trimming shortened V by 3 bases and J by 0 bases, and 24 bases separated the two germline ends. This CDR3 region has 20 residues. CDR3 coding DNA: TGTGCCAGTAGTATTGCGACAGGGCCCGGAGGGGGGCTAGCCAAAAACATTCAGTACTTC. This codes for CASSIATGPGGGLAKNIQYF. Based on the CDR3 plus reference TRBV19 and TRBJ2-4, the full variable domain is DGGITQSPKYLFRKEGQNVTLSCEQNLNHDAMYWYRQDPGQGLRLIYYSQIVNDFQKGDIAEGYSVSREKKESFPLTVTSAQKNPTAFYLCASSIATGPGGGLAKNIQYFGAGTRLSVL.

The sample holds one count of this clone. V and J are TRBV11-3 and TRBJ2-2; 9 bases line up with TRBD1. V shed 5 bases, J shed 3 bases, and the junction held 7 bases outside the gene matches. This CDR3 has 16 residues. CDR1 is SGHNT and CDR2 is YENEEA in the germline V gene. The CDR3 loop is CASSPTGQGDTGELFF. The CDR3, as DNA: TGTGCCAGCAGCCCAACGGGACAGGGCGACACCGGGGAGCTGTTTTTT.

In nucleotides, the CDR3 is TGTGCCAGATTTAGGTCCGGGGAGCTGTTTTTT. Translated: CARFRSGELFF. V usage is TRBV6-8 and J usage is TRBJ2-2; no definite D call. The germline CDR1 and CDR2 sequences are MNHGY and SAAAGT. The CDR3 contains 11 residues. Trimming left V 9 bases short and J 6 bases short, with 8 bases between.

V and J are TRBV6-1 and TRBJ1-1, with a possible D match to TRBD1 (6 bases). V shed 2 bases and J shed 1 base, with 11 bases lying between them. The CDR3 is 15 residues long. Germline-derived CDR1 and CDR2 are MNHNS and SASEGT. The CDR3 DNA reads TGTGCCAGCAGTGAAAGGAGGGGACAGAACACTGAAGCTTTCTTT. Encoded protein: CASSERRGQNTEAFF.

The CDR3 loop is CASSIRNTEAFF. The CDR3 region has the DNA TGTGCCAGCAGCATCAGGAACACTGAAGCTTTCTTT. This rearrangement joins TRBV5-6 to TRBJ1-1; D remains unclear. The CDR3 loop spans 12 amino acids. Germline-derived CDR1 and CDR2 are SGHDT and YYEEEE. The V end lost 4 bases, the J end lost 1 base, and 5 bases lay between the germline ends.

V gene TRBV11-2 combines with J gene TRBJ2-7; maybe TRBD1 (5 bases). V was clipped by 4 bases and J by 4 bases, with 14 bases between them. Looked up from germline, CDR1 is SGHAT and CDR2 is FQNNGV. This CDR3 has 14 amino acids. CDR3 in DNA: TGTGCCAGCAGCTGGTCCGGTGGGGCATACGAGCAGTACTTC. Translation: CASSWSGGAYEQYF.

The chain has TRBV6-1 and TRBJ2-7; TRBD1 aligns across 9 bases. This CDR3 comprises 14 residues. V trimming: 4 bases; J trimming: 7 bases; junction bases outside the gene matches: 8. Germline CDR1 MNHNS, CDR2 SASEGT. CDR3 in amino acids: CASSAGQGPEEQYF. In DNA form, the CDR3 reads TGTGCCAGCAGTGCAGGACAGGGGCCTGAGGAGCAGTACTTC.

This clone came up a few times. The chain has TRBV5-4 and TRBJ2-2; D unresolved. The CDR3 has 13 amino acids. Germline V gene sequence: CDR1 SGHNT, CDR2 YYREEE (reference sequence). The V gene lost 3 bases and the J gene lost 5 bases, with 8 bases spanning the gap. CDR3 amino acids: CASSSEFTGELFF. In nucleotides, the CDR3 is TGTGCCAGCAGCTCTGAGTTTACCGGGGAGCTGTTTTTT.

This sequence joins TRBV11-2 and TRBJ2-7, with D tentatively TRBD1 (5 bases). This CDR3 region has 14 residues. V lost 5 bases, J lost 2 bases, and 13 bases lay in between. Germline V gene lookup returns CDR1 SGHAT and CDR2 FQNNGV. Here the CDR3 DNA reads TGTGCCAGCAGCCCAAGACAGCTGACCTACGAGCAGTACTTC. This encodes CASSPRQLTYEQYF.